One TCR beta chain is described in this entry. The antigen remains unidentified. The CDR3 consists of 14 residues. Between the trimmed V and J ends, which lost 1 base and 6 bases, there was a span of 12 bases. The TCRbeta library incorporated unique molecular identifiers. TCRdb analysed the PCR reads with MiXCR anew, one entry per CDR3 protein. The profile shows some 840,000 distinct CDR3 sequences, roughly 15% of them singletons. This sample was included in a study of T-cell reconstitution after alpha-beta-depleted transplantation in children. General study findings and limits: Surviving recipient T cells and thymic progenitors produced the high day-60 TCRbeta diversity seen in some patients. At the one-year point after transplant, T-cell counts and TCRbeta diversity were found to come mostly from T cells that had been newly produced. At around two months after transplant, the alpha-beta T cells were reportedly derived from several hundred expanded clones that came from non-depleted graft cells.

The origin of this receptor is a male patient younger than 18 who had a stem cell transplant for acute lymphoblastic leukemia, so the T cells may come from the graft donor. The specimen comprised PBMCs, mostly from graft donor cells, sampled 360 days after TCRalphabeta/CD19-depleted stem cell transplant. This chain connects TRBV12-3 or TRBV12-4 to TRBJ1-1; no clear D gene. The chain's CDR3 is CASSLVGVQAEAFF. The CDR3 DNA reads TGTGCCAGCAGTTTAGTAGGCGTGCAGGCTGAAGCTTTCTTT.